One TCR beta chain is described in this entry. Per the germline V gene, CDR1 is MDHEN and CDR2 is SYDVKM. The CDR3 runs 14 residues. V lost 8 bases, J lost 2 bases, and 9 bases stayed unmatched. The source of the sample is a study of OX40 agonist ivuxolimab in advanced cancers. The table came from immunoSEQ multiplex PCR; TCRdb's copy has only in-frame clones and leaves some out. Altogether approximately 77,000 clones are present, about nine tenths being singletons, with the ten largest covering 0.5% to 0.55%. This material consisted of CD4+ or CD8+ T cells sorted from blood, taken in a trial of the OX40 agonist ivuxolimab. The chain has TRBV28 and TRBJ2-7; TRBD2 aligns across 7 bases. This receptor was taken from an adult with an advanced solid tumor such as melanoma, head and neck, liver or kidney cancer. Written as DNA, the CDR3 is TGTGCCAGCCGCCTATGGGGGGGTCCCTACGAGCAGTACTTC. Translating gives CASRLWGGPYEQYF.